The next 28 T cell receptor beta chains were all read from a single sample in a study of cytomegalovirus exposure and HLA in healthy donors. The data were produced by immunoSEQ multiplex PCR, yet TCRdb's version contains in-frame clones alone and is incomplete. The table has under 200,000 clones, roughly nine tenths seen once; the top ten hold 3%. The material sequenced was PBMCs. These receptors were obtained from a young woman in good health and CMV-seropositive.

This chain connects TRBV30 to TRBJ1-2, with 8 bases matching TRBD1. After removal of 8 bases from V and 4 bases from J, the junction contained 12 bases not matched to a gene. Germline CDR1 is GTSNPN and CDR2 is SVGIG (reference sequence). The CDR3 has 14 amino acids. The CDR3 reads CALADWTGSYGYTF. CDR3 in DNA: TGTGCCCTCGCGGATTGGACAGGGAGCTATGGCTACACCTTC.

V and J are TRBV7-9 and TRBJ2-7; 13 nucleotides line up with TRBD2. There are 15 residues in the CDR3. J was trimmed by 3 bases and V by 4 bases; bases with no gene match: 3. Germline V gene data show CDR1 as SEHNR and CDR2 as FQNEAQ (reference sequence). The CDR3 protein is CASSWTSGGSYEQYF. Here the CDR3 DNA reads TGTGCCAGCAGCTGGACTAGCGGGGGCAGCTACGAGCAGTACTTC.

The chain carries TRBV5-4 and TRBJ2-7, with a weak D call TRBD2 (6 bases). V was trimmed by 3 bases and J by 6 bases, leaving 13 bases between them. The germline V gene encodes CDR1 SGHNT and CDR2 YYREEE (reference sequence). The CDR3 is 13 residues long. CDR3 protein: CASSSEGPSEQYF. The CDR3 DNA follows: TGTGCCAGCAGCTCGGAGGGTCCCTCCGAGCAGTACTTC. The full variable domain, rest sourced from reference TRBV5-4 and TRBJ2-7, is ETGVTQSPTHLIKTRGQQVTLRCSSQSGHNTVSWYQQALGQGPQFIFQYYREEENGRGNFPPRFSGLQFPNYSSELNVNALELDDSALYLCASSSEGPSEQYFGPGTRLTVT.

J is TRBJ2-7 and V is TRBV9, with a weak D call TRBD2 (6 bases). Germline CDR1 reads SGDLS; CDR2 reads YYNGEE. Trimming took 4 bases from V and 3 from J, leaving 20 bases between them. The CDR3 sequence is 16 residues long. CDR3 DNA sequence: TGTGCCAGCAGCCGTGGGATTGGAGGGTTAATCTACGAGCAGTACTTC. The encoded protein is CASSRGIGGLIYEQYF.

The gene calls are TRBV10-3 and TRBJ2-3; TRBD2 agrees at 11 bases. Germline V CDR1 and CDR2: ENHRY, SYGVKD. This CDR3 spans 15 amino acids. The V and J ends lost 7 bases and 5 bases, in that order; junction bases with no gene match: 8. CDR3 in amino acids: CAIKMTSGIQDTQYF. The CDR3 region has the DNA TGTGCCATCAAGATGACTAGCGGGATTCAAGATACGCAGTATTTT.

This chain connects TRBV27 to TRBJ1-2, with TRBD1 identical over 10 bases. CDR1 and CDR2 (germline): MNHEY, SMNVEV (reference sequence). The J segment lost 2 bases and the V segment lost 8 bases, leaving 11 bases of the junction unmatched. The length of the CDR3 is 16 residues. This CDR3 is CASGPGQGPRNYGYTF. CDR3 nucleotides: TGTGCCAGCGGCCCGGGACAGGGGCCCAGAAACTATGGCTACACCTTC.

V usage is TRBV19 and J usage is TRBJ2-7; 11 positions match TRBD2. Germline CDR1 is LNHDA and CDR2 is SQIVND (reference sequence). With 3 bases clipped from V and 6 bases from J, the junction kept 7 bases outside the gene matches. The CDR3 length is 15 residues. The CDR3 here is CASSILAGGFGEQYF. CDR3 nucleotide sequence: TGTGCCAGTAGTATTCTAGCGGGAGGCTTCGGCGAGCAGTACTTC.

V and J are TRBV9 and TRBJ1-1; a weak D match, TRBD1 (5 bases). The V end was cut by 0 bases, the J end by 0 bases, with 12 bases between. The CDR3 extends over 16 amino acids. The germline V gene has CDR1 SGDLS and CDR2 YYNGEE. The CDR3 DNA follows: TGTGCCAGCAGCGTAGGTCGGGGACTCATGAACACTGAAGCTTTCTTT. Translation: CASSVGRGLMNTEAFF. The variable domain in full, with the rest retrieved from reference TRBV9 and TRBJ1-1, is DSGVTQTPKHLITATGQRVTLRCSPRSGDLSVYWYQQSLDQGLQFLIQYYNGEERAKGNILERFSAQQFPDLHSELNLSSLELGDSALYFCASSVGRGLMNTEAFFGQGTRLTVV.

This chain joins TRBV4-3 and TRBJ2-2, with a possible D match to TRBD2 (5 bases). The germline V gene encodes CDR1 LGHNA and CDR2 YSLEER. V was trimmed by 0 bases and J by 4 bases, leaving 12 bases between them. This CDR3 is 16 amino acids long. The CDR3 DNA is TGCGCCAGCAGCCAAGATCGAGGCGAGGGCACCGGGGAGCTGTTTTTT. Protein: CASSQDRGEGTGELFF.

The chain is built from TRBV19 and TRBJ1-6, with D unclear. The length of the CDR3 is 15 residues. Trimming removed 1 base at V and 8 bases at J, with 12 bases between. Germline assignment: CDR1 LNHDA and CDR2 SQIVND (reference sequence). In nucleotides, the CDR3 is TGTGCCAGTAGTATAGTGGGCAGCAGATATTCACCCCTCCACTTT. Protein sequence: CASSIVGSRYSPLHF. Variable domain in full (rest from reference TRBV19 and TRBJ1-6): DGGITQSPKYLFRKEGQNVTLSCEQNLNHDAMYWYRQDPGQGLRLIYYSQIVNDFQKGDIAEGYSVSREKKESFPLTVTSAQKNPTAFYLCASSIVGSRYSPLHFGNGTRLTVT.

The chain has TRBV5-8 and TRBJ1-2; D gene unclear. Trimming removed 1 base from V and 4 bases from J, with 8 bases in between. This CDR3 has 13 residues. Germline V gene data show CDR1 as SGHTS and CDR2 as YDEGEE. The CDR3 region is CASSLYRPYGYTF. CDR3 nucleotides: TGTGCCAGCAGCTTGTACAGACCCTATGGCTACACCTTC.

The CDR3 reads CASSLALLGSGELFF. The CDR3 coding sequence is TGTGCCAGCAGCTTAGCACTTCTAGGTTCCGGGGAGCTGTTTTTT. The chain links TRBV7-6 to TRBJ2-2; D remains unclear. The CDR3 loop spans 15 amino acids. Germline CDR1 and CDR2: SGHVS and FNYEAQ. V lost 0 bases to trimming and J lost 6 bases, with 11 bases between them.

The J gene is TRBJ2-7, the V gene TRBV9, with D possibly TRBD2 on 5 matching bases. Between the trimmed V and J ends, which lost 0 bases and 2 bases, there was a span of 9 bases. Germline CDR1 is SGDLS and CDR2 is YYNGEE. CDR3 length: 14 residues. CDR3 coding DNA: TGTGCCAGCAGCGTAGCGGGAATGGCCTACGAGCAGTACTTC. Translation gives CASSVAGMAYEQYF.

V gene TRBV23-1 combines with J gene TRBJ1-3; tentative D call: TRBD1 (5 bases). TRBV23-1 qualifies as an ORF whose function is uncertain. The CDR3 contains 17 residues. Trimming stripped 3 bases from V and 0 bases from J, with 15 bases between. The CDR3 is CASSQTAYYYSGNTIYF. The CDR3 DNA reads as TGCGCCAGCAGTCAGACAGCCTACTACTACTCTGGAAACACCATATATTTT.

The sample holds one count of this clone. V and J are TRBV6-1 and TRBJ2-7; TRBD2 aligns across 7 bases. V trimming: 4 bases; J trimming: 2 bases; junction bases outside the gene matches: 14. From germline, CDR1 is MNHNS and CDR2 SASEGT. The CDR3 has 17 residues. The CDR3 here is CASSAPGGGGGAYEQYF. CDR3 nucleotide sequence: TGTGCCAGCAGTGCCCCGGGGGGTGGCGGGGGAGCCTACGAGCAGTACTTC.

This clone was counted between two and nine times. CDR3 region: CASSPPWTGEGYTF. CDR3 DNA: TGTGCCAGCTCACCACCCTGGACAGGGGAAGGCTACACCTTC. V is TRBV18 and J is TRBJ1-2; 9 bases map to TRBD1. Germline V gene lookup returns CDR1 KGHSH and CDR2 LQKENI. This CDR3 contains 14 residues. The ends lost 0 bases at V and 8 bases at J; junction bases unmatched: 4.

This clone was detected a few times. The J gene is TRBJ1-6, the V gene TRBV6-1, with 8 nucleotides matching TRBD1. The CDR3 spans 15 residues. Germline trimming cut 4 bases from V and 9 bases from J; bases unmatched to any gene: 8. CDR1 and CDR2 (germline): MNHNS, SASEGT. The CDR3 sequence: CASSGRTGSGSPLHF. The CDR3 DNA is TGTGCCAGCAGTGGGCGGACAGGGTCGGGTTCACCCCTCCACTTT.

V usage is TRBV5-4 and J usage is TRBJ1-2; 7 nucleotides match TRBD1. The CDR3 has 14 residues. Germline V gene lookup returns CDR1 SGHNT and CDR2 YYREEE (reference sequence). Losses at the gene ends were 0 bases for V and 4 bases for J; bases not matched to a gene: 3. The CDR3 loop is CASSLAGTVYGYTF. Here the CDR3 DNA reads TGTGCCAGCAGCTTGGCTGGGACAGTCTATGGCTACACCTTC. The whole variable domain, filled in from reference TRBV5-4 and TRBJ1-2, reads ETGVTQSPTHLIKTRGQQVTLRCSSQSGHNTVSWYQQALGQGPQFIFQYYREEENGRGNFPPRFSGLQFPNYSSELNVNALELDDSALYLCASSLAGTVYGYTFGSGTRLTVV.

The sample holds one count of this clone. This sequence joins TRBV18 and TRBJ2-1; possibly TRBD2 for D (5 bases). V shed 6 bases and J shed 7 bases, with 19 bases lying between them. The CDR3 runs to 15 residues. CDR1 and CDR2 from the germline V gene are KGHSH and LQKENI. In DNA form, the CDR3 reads TGTGCCAGCTCGCCTCGGACTGCCCGGTCTAATGAGCAGTTCTTC. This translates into CASSPRTARSNEQFF.

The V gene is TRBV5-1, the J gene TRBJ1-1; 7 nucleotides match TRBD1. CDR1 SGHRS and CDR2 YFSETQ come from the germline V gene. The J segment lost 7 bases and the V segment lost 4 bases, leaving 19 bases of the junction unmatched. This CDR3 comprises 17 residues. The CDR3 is CASSPIRPGQLHIEAFF. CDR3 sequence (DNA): TGCGCCAGCAGCCCCATTCGCCCGGGACAGCTACATATTGAAGCTTTCTTT.

In DNA form, the CDR3 reads TGTGCCAGCAGCTTGTTTCCTGCCTACGAGCAGTACTTC. Its protein is CASSLFPAYEQYF. The chain is built from TRBV7-9 and TRBJ2-7; no clear D. The CDR3 length is 13 residues. Trimming took 3 bases from V and 2 from J, leaving 8 bases between them. Germline V gene lookup returns CDR1 SEHNR and CDR2 FQNEAQ (reference sequence). The full variable domain, in which reference TRBV7-9 and TRBJ2-7 provide the parts outside the CDR3, is DTGVSQNPRHKITKRGQNVTFRCDPISEHNRLYWYRQTLGQGPEFLTYFQNEAQLEKSRLLSDRFSAERPKGSFSTLEIQRTEQGDSAMYLCASSLFPAYEQYFGPGTRLTVT.

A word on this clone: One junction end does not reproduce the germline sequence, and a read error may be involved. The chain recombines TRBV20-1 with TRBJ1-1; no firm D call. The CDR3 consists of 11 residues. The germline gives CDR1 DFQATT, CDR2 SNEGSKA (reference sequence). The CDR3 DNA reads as TGTAGGTTGCAGGAAGGCACTGAAGCTTTCTTT. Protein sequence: CRLQEGTEAFF.

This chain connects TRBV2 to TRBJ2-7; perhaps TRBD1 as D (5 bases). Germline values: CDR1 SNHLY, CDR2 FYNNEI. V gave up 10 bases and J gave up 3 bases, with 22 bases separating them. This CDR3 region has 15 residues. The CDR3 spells CATKGFWAENYEQYF. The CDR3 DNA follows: TGTGCCACCAAGGGGTTTTGGGCGGAGAACTACGAGCAGTACTTC.

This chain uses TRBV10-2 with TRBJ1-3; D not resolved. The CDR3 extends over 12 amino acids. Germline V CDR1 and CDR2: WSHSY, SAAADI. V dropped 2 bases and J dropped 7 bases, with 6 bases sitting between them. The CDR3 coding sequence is TGCGCCAGCAGTGAGCTGGGCAACACCATATATTTT. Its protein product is CASSELGNTIYF.

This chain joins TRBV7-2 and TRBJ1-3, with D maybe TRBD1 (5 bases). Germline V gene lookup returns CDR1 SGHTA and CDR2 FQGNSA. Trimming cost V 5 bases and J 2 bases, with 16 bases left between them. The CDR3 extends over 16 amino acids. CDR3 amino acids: CASSRYLTEAGNTIYF. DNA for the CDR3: TGTGCCAGCAGCCGCTACCTGACAGAAGCTGGAAACACCATATATTTT.

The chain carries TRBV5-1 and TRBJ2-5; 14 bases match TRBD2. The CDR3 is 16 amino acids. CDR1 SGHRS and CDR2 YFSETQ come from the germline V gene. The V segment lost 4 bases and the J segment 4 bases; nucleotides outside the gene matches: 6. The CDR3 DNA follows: TGCGCCAGCAGCCAGGGGACTAGCGGGGGTCGAGAGACCCAGTACTTC. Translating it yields CASSQGTSGGRETQYF. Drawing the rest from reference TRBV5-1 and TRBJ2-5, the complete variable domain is KAGVTQTPRYLIKTRGQQVTLSCSPISGHRSVSWYQQTPGQGLQFLFEYFSETQRNKGNFPGRFSGRQFSNSRSEMNVSTLELGDSALYLCASSQGTSGGRETQYFGPGTRLLVL.

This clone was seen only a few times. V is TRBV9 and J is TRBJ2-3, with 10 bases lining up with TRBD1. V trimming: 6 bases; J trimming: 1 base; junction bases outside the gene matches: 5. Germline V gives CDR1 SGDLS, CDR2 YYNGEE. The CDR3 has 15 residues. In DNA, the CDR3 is TGTGCCAGCAAGCGGGGGACAGGGGGCACAGATACGCAGTATTTT. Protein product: CASKRGTGGTDTQYF. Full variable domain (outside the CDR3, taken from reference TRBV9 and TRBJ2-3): DSGVTQTPKHLITATGQRVTLRCSPRSGDLSVYWYQQSLDQGLQFLIQYYNGEERAKGNILERFSAQQFPDLHSELNLSSLELGDSALYFCASKRGTGGTDTQYFGPGTRLTVL.

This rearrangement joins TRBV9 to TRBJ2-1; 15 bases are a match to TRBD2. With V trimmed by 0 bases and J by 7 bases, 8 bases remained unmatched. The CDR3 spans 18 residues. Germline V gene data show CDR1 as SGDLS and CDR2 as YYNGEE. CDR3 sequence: CASSVGTSGGAGRNEQFF. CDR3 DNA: TGTGCCAGCAGCGTAGGGACTAGCGGGGGGGCCGGTAGGAATGAGCAGTTCTTC. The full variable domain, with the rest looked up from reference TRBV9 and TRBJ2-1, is DSGVTQTPKHLITATGQRVTLRCSPRSGDLSVYWYQQSLDQGLQFLIQYYNGEERAKGNILERFSAQQFPDLHSELNLSSLELGDSALYFCASSVGTSGGAGRNEQFFGPGTRLTVL.